This T cell receptor beta chain was identified during a study of PD-1 blockade in mismatch repair-deficient tumors (dated by TCRdb to about 2017). Study-wide context: Between September 2013 and September 2016, the trial enrolled 65 to 95 consecutive patients with more than nine types of mismatch repair-deficient cancer, all of whom had received prior treatment and were progressing. Tumor-associated T cell clones were tracked in the peripheral blood of patients responding to PD-1 blockade by deep sequencing of TCR CDR3 regions.

For every enrolled patient, mismatch repair deficiency was confirmed by either polymerase chain reaction or immunohistochemistry. TCR sequencing was carried out for three patients who responded to pembrolizumab therapy. The phase II trial prospectively evaluated PD-1 blockade with pembrolizumab in advanced mismatch repair-deficient cancers, independent of tissue of origin. Peripheral blood T cell samples were collected serially, before PD-1 blockade began and at several time points afterward. Blood sampling times were reported as weeks after the first pembrolizumab dose. As concerns this clone: The specificity of this receptor is unknown. It has no much larger one-base neighbor in the sample; base qualities were not kept.

Trimming takes 4 bases from V and 4 bases from J, and the germline ends sit 8 bases apart. The CDR3, cysteine through phenylalanine, is 12 amino acids long. Of the read, only the CDR3 DNA is kept; its 36 bases are in frame from base 1. CDR1 SGDLS and CDR2 YYNGEE are derived from the germline V gene. Overall study outcomes, separate from this receptor: Rapid expansion after pembrolizumab followed by contraction, generally before radiologic responses, was shown by tumor-resident clones, which were often undetectable in blood before treatment.

The library was built by means of the immunoSEQ multiplex PCR assay. Imported from immuneACCESS, the table was reduced by TCRdb to in-frame sequences with V and J called. These copies leave out some clones; in studies compared against another copy, an unresolved V gene accounts for under half, and the cause of the remainder is not known. The sample records under 75,000 clones, around 89% of which are singletons. The ten top clones hold about 14% of the sample. This receptor was taken from an adult with mismatch repair-deficient cancer. The sequence links TRBV9 to TRBJ1-1; a weak D assignment points to TRBD1 (6 bases agree). The sequenced sample was peripheral blood, obtained 52 weeks after starting pembrolizumab. The DNA reads TGTGCCAGCAGCATACAGGGCACTGAAGCTTTCTTT. Protein translation: CASSIQGTEAFF.